This T cell receptor beta chain appears in the sequencing data of a study of blood T cell repertoires in COVID-19. Study context: Samples of COVID-19 (acute and convalescent) were obtained from the United States, Italy and Spain. PBMCs, B-cell-depleted T cells, or T cells provided the cDNA or gDNA that made up the material.

Germline V gene lookup returns CDR1 LGHNA and CDR2 YSLEER. The CDR3 sequence is 15 residues long. The V end was cut by 0 bases, the J end by 1 base, with 10 bases between. Participants spanned ages roughly 18 to 95 years and resided in roughly 22 US areas. In the original processing: Researchers report that nucleated cell counts were estimated from reference gene primer amplification. The protocol was immunoSEQ multiplex PCR, while the TCRdb copy is restricted to in-frame clones and leaves out a portion. That table furnishes V, J and clone size, whereas the DNA furnished D and trimming. The repertoire holds some 340,000 clones, roughly 86% seen once, with about 5.7% in the top ten.

The J gene is TRBJ2-7, the V gene TRBV4-3; no clear D. This clonotype was obtained from a woman aged 25 to 45 who had recovered from COVID-19. Sequenced material: PBMCs or T cells enriched from blood (not recorded which). Written as DNA, the CDR3 is TGCGCCAGCAGCCAAGAATCGCTGACTTCCTACGAGCAGTACTTC. This translates into CASSQESLTSYEQYF.